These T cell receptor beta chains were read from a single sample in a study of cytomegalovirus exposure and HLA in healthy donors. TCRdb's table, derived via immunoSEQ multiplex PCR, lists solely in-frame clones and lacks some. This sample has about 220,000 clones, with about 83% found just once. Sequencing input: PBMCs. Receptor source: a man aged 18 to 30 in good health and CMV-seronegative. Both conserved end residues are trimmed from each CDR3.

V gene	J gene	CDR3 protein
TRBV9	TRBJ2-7	ASRHTYEQY
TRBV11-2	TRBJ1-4	ASSFNAVPTNEKLF
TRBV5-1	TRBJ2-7	ASSGTGNYEQY
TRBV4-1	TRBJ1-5	ASSPGTGVMPQH
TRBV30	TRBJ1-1	AWSPGNTEAF
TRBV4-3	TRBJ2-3	ASSQLAGTSTDTQY
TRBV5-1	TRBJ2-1	ASSADILNEQF
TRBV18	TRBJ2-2	ASSPQGIESGELF
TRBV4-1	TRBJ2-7	ASSHRAGGGEQY
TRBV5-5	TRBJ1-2	ASSLGQGQSNYGYT
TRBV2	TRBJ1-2	ASSDVGVEGMNYGYT
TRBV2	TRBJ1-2	ASITTGSGYT
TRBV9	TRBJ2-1	ASSVGPDGDRGRNEQF
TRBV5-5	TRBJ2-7	ASSPGLREQY
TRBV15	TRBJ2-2	ATSRGGRAGELF
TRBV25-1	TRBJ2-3	ASSGTGGEDTQY
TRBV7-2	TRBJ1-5	ASSRGQGGQPQH
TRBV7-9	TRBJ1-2	ASSLSTGEGYGYT
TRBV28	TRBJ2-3	ASLDIDTQY
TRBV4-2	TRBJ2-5	ASSQGRTGGVQTQY
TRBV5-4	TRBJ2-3	ASSTSTDTQY
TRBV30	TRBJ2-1	AWEAGGKF
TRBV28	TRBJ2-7	ASRGTGGNEQY
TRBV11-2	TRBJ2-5	ASSLIGGLAVIQETQY
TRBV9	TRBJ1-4	ASPAYLNEKLF
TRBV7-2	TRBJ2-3	ASSSSRADTQY
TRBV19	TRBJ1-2	ASSIASEFGYT
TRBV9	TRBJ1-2	ASSVEGGIGGYT
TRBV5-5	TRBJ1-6	ASSFGGGGPLH
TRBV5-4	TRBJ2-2	ASGTVGTGELF
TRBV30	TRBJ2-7	AWSPRYSGMREQY
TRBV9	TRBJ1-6	ASRGTGVHSPLH
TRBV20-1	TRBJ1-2	SANSGYGYT
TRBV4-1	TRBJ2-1	ASSQGSQRGEQF
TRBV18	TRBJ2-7	ASSQTKGARSYEQY
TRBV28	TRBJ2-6	ASSFGLGLSGANVLT
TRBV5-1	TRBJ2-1	ASSLQRQMGKQAEQF
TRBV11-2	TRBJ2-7	ASSPPAVYEQY
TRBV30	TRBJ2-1	AGYRVKRKSSYNEQF
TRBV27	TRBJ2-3	ASSSGTGGPDTQY
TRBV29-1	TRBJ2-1	SVHIPGYNEQF
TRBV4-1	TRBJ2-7	ASSHRQGAPEQY
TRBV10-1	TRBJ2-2	ASSSTGANTGELF
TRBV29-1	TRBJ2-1	SVVRGGDTYEQF
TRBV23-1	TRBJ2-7	ASSQSIPEQGRSDFNEQY
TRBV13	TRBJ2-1	ASSFLQVDEQF
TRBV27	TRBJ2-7	ASSLIAGLGEQY
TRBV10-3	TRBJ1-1	AISEYTGRLGTEAF